The 23 T cell receptor beta chains below all came from one sample that was sequenced in a study of T cells in women clearing cervical HPV infection. Produced via immunoSEQ multiplex PCR; TCRdb's table is partial and in-frame only. The specimen's table records about 40,000 clones. The sample was blood buffy coat. The receptors derive from a woman aged 18 to 69 with a cervical HPV16 infection that either progressed to CIN3+ or cleared (not recorded which).

Concerning this clone itself: The read halts 3 residues ahead of the CDR3 end, with the missing end drawn from the germline J gene. The chain links TRBV5-4 to TRBJ1-6, with D possibly being TRBD1 (5 bases). Trimming pared 3 bases from V and 7 bases from J, leaving 17 bases between. The CDR3 is 16 amino acids. The germline V gene encodes CDR1 SGHNT and CDR2 YYREEE (reference sequence). This CDR3 reads CASSSVAGRNNSPLHF. The sequenced CDR3 bases are TGTGCCAGCAGCTCCGTCGCAGGGCGGAACAATTCACCC. The full variable domain, completed using reference TRBV5-4 and TRBJ1-6, is ETGVTQSPTHLIKTRGQQVTLRCSSQSGHNTVSWYQQALGQGPQFIFQYYREEENGRGNFPPRFSGLQFPNYSSELNVNALELDDSALYLCASSSVAGRNNSPLHFGNGTRLTVT.

On this clone: The read comes to an end 3 residues before the CDR3 does, leaving the germline J gene to fill in the end. The chain employs TRBV20-1 and TRBJ2-1; 12 positions agree with TRBD2. Germline CDR1 DFQATT, CDR2 SNEGSKA (reference sequence). The junction had 5 bases not matched to a gene; V was cut back by 5 bases and J by 6 bases. The CDR3 runs to 14 residues. Here the CDR3 reads CSALLAGGGNEQFF. CDR3 DNA, as far as it was read: TGCAGTGCTTTGCTAGCGGGGGGGGGCAATGAG.

Frequency places this clone as medium-sized. The observed sequence ends 3 residues before the CDR3 terminus, with the missing tail filled in from the germline J gene. This rearrangement joins TRBV18 to TRBJ2-2; D is perhaps TRBD1 or TRBD2 (6 bases each). Germline CDR1 and CDR2: KGHSH and LQKENI. V was trimmed by 6 bases and J by 6 bases, leaving 23 bases between them. This CDR3 has 17 residues. The CDR3 bases that were read are TGTGCCAGCTCCTCCGGAGGGGGAAGGTTGTCGTCCGGGGAG. Translating it yields CASSSGGGRLSSGE. The CDR3, in full, reads CASSSGGGRLSSGELFF.

Note on this clone: The CDR3 is cut off 3 residues early in the read; its end comes from the germline J gene. V usage is TRBV27 and J usage is TRBJ2-3, with TRBD2 matching 9 bases. V gave up 6 bases and J gave up 5 bases; unmatched junction bases: 12. The CDR3 is 16 residues long. The germline V gene has CDR1 MNHEY and CDR2 SMNVEV (reference sequence). The CDR3 spells CASSLGTSNTLDTQYF. The part of the CDR3 DNA that was read is TGTGCCAGCAGCCTAGGGACTAGCAATACTTTAGATACG.

Concerning this clone: The read stops 3 residues short of the end of the CDR3; the missing end is completed from the germline J gene. This chain connects TRBV10-3 to TRBJ2-7, with D perhaps TRBD2 (5 bases). V shed 10 bases and J shed 1 base, with 11 bases lying between them. Germline CDR1 reads ENHRY; CDR2 reads SYGVKD. The CDR3 is 12 amino acids. This CDR3 reads CATSAGSYEQYF. Incomplete CDR3 DNA: TGTGCCACATCCGCGGGTTCCTACGAG.

According to its frequency, this clone is medium-sized. The read comes to an end 3 residues before the CDR3 does, leaving the germline J gene to fill in the end. This rearrangement joins TRBV30 to TRBJ2-5; no definite D call. V gave up 1 base and J gave up 4 bases, with 13 bases separating them. The CDR3 spans 14 residues. Looked up from germline, CDR1 is GTSNPN and CDR2 is SVGIG (reference sequence). The sequenced part of the CDR3 DNA is TGTGCCTGGAGTGCCCTGACATCATCAGAGACC. This gives the protein CAWSALTSSET. The complete CDR3 reads CAWSALTSSETQYF.

Regarding this clone: Coverage ceases 3 residues before the CDR3 finishes, and the germline J gene fills in the end. The chain joins TRBV20-1 to TRBJ2-2; 9 nucleotides agree with TRBD2. This CDR3 is 14 amino acids long. Germline values: CDR1 DFQATT, CDR2 SNEGSKA (reference sequence). V lost 4 bases and J lost 7; bases outside the gene matches: 7. CDR3 bases read: TGCAGTGCTACGCGGGAGGGCGTGGGCGGGGAG. It encodes CSATREGVGGE. The CDR3 in its entirety is CSATREGVGGELFF.

Of note for this clone: The read gets to within 3 residues of the CDR3 end, and the germline J gene fills in the rest. The chain is built from TRBV10-3 and TRBJ2-1, with 7 bases matching TRBD2. After removal of 8 bases from V and 3 bases from J, the junction contained 10 bases not matched to a gene. CDR1 and CDR2 (germline): ENHRY, SYGVKD. This CDR3 spans 15 amino acids. The DNA read from the CDR3 is TGTGCCATCGCTCGGGGGGTGGCGGACTACAATGAG. Translated: CAIARGVADYNE. The whole CDR3 protein is CAIARGVADYNEQFF.

For this clone: With the read ending 3 residues before the CDR3 end, the germline J gene is used to fill in that end. V gene TRBV20-1 combines with J gene TRBJ1-6; D unresolved. This CDR3 is built from 14 residues. Germline V gives CDR1 DFQATT, CDR2 SNEGSKA (reference sequence). The V gene lost 3 bases and the J gene lost 7 bases, with 13 bases spanning the gap. CDR3: CSASTRLSNSPLHF. CDR3 DNA (partial): TGCAGTGCTAGTACCCGACTGTCCAATTCACCC.

A remark on this clone: The read comes to an end 3 residues before the CDR3 does, leaving the germline J gene to fill in the end. The genes are TRBV20-1 and TRBJ2-4, with D possibly matching TRBD1 (6 bases). This CDR3 region has 13 residues. Germline V gives CDR1 DFQATT, CDR2 SNEGSKA (reference sequence). The CDR3 loop reads CSALQQGRETQYF. The sequenced CDR3 bases are TGCAGTGCTCTACAACAGGGCCGAGAGACT.

With respect to this clone: The CDR3 is cut off 3 residues early in the read; its end comes from the germline J gene. The V and J genes are TRBV19 and TRBJ1-4; 7 bases are a match to TRBD1. Per the germline V gene, CDR1 is LNHDA and CDR2 is SQIVND (reference sequence). CDR3 length: 15 residues. V gave up 6 bases and J gave up 7 bases; unmatched junction bases: 11. The sequenced part of the CDR3 DNA is TGTGCCAGTAGCTACGACAGGGAGGGGAGTGAAAAA. Encoded protein: CASSYDREGSEK. The CDR3 in full is CASSYDREGSEKLFF.

A remark on this clone: The CDR3 extends 3 residues past the end of the read, so its final part is completed from the germline J gene. V is TRBV30 and J is TRBJ1-4; the D gene is possibly TRBD1 (6 bases). Trimming shortened V by 1 base and J by 5 bases, and 8 bases separated the two germline ends. The CDR3 consists of 13 residues. Looked up from germline, CDR1 is GTSNPN and CDR2 is SVGIG (reference sequence). Incomplete CDR3 DNA: TGTGCCTGGAGTGGTACAGGGAATGAAAAA. Its translation: CAWSGTGNEK. The whole CDR3 sequence reads CAWSGTGNEKLFF. Full variable domain (missing parts from reference TRBV30 and TRBJ1-4): SQTIHQWPATLVQPVGSPLSLECTVEGTSNPNLYWYRQAAGRGLQLLFYSVGIGQISSEVPQNLSASRPQDRQFILSSKKLLLSDSGFYLCAWSGTGNEKLFFGSGTQLSVL.

Notes on this clone: The CDR3 end falls 3 residues outside the read, so it is completed with the germline J gene. The chain recombines TRBV29-1 with TRBJ1-2, with 9 bases fitting TRBD1. Germline CDR1 SQVTM, CDR2 ANQGSEA. This CDR3 has 12 residues. The CDR3 here is CSVITGGGDYTF. The CDR3 DNA, read in part, is TGCAGCGTAATAACAGGGGGCGGCGAC.

CDR3 DNA (partial): TGCGCCAGCAGCGGGAGTAGCGGGAGGGCCGTGGATGAG. Translating gives CASSGSSGRAVDE. The entire CDR3 protein is CASSGSSGRAVDEQFF. V gene TRBV5-1 combines with J gene TRBJ2-1; the match to TRBD2 covers 11 bases. Read data end 3 residues before the CDR3 end; the end is taken from the germline J gene. Unmatched junction bases numbered 11, after V lost 4 bases and J lost 8 bases. Germline V gene data show CDR1 as SGHRS and CDR2 as YFSETQ. This CDR3 region has 16 residues.

The covered CDR3 bases are TGCGCCAGCAGCTTGGCGGGCGGGGTCTCCTACGAG. Its translation is CASSLAGGVSYE. The CDR3 reads in full as CASSLAGGVSYEQYF. The chain has TRBV5-1 and TRBJ2-7; D possibly corresponds to TRBD2 (6 bases). The observed sequence ends 3 residues before the CDR3 terminus, with the missing tail filled in from the germline J gene. CDR3 size: 15 residues. The germline V gene has CDR1 SGHRS and CDR2 YFSETQ. V lost 0 bases to trimming and J lost 0 bases, with 10 bases between them.

On this clone: The read stops 3 residues short of the end of the CDR3; the missing end is completed from the germline J gene. The rearrangement joins TRBV2 to TRBJ2-3; 12 bases align to TRBD2. The CDR3 is 19 residues long. Per the germline V gene, CDR1 is SNHLY and CDR2 is FYNNEI. After removal of 5 bases from V and 0 bases from J, the junction contained 12 bases not matched to a gene. This CDR3 is CASSSTSGGLSQSTDTQYF. Partial CDR3 DNA: TGTGCCAGCAGTTCGACTAGCGGGGGCCTTTCCCAAAGCACAGATACG.

Comment on this clone: The CDR3 end is not reached by the read, which stops 3 residues before it; the germline J gene fills it in. The chain carries TRBV7-3 and TRBJ2-1; D uncertain. The CDR3 covers 13 residues. Looked up from germline, CDR1 is SGHTA and CDR2 is FQGTGA. The ends were cut back, 5 bases at V and 8 bases at J, with 13 bases in the middle. This CDR3 reads CASSPHYAHEQFF. The part of the CDR3 DNA that was read is TGTGCCAGCAGCCCGCACTACGCACATGAG.

Details on this clone: The read halts 3 residues ahead of the CDR3 end, with the missing end drawn from the germline J gene. The gene calls are TRBV2 and TRBJ1-6, with TRBD1 matching over 7 bases. V was clipped by 1 base and J by 9 bases; unmatched bases: 6. CDR1 is SNHLY and CDR2 is FYNNEI in the germline V gene. There are 15 residues in the CDR3. The CDR3 spells CASSEVGRGFSPLHF. CDR3 bases read: TGTGCCAGCAGTGAAGTGGGCAGGGGGTTTTCACCC.

For this clone: Coverage ceases 3 residues before the CDR3 finishes, and the germline J gene fills in the end. V and J are TRBV30 and TRBJ2-1, with 13 bases matching TRBD2. The V and J ends lost 4 bases and 4 bases, in that order; junction bases with no gene match: 16. The germline CDR1 and CDR2 sequences are GTSNPN and SVGIG (reference sequence). The CDR3 contains 19 residues. Partial CDR3 DNA: TGTGCCTGGACCGGGGGGGGGACTAGCGGGGTAGGAAGGTACAATGAG. Residues: CAWTGGGTSGVGRYNE. The CDR3 in full is CAWTGGGTSGVGRYNEQFF.

A note on this clone: The read terminates 3 residues before the CDR3 end, so the remaining end is supplied by the germline J gene. The rearrangement links TRBV30 to TRBJ1-4; no reliable D call. The CDR3 loop spans 13 amino acids. V was trimmed by 0 bases and J by 3 bases, leaving 5 bases between them. The V gene's germline CDR1 is GTSNPN and CDR2 SVGIG (reference sequence). The CDR3 reads CAWSVGSNEKLFF. The part of the CDR3 DNA that was read is TGTGCCTGGAGTGTAGGGTCTAATGAAAAA.

As to this clone: The read gets to within 3 residues of the CDR3 end, and the germline J gene fills in the rest. The chain couples TRBV7-9 to TRBJ2-7, with D tentatively TRBD1 (5 bases). The CDR3 covers 14 residues. The germline V gene encodes CDR1 SEHNR and CDR2 FQNEAQ (reference sequence). The V and J ends lost 2 bases and 1 base respectively, with 9 bases between them. The covered CDR3 bases are TGTGCCAGCAGCTTAAGGGGCTTTTCCTACGAG. It encodes CASSLRGFSYE. The whole CDR3 reads CASSLRGFSYEQYF.

As regards this clone: The CDR3 end falls 3 residues outside the read, so it is completed with the germline J gene. J is TRBJ2-4 and V is TRBV4-1, with TRBD2 identical over 7 bases. Unmatched junction bases numbered 9, after V lost 1 base and J lost 0 bases. Germline V gives CDR1 MGHRA, CDR2 YSYEKL. The CDR3 totals 18 residues. CDR3: CASSQGDGLAVAKNIQYF. The CDR3 bases that were read are TGCGCCAGCAGCCAAGGGGATGGTCTAGCGGTAGCCAAAAACATT.

This CDR3 is CASSQDLETTYGYTF. The sequenced part of the CDR3 DNA is TGTGCCAGCAGCCAAGATCTCGAGACAACCTATGGC. V is TRBV3-1 (or the pseudogene TRBV3-2) and J is TRBJ1-2, with unresolved D. The missing CDR3 end, 3 residues past where the read stops, is filled in from the germline J gene. CDR3 length equals 15 residues. Trimming took 0 bases from V and 4 from J, leaving 12 bases between them. Germline CDR1 is LGHDT and CDR2 is YNNKEL (reference sequence).